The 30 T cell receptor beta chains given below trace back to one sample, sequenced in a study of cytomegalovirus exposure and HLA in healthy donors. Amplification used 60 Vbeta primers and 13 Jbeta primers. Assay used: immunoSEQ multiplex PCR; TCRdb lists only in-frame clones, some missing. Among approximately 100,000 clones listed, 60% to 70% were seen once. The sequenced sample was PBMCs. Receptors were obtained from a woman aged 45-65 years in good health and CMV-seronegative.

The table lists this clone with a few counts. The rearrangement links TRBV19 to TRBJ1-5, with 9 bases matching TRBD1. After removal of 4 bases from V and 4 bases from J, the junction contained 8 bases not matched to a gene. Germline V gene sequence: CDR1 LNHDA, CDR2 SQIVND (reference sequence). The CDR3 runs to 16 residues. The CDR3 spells CASSKMTGGENQPQHF. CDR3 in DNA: TGTGCCAGTAGTAAAATGACAGGGGGGGAGAATCAGCCCCAGCATTTT.

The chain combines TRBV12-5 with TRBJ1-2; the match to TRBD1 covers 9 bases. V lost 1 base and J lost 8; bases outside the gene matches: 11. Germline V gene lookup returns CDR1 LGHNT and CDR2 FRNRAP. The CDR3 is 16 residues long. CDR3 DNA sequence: TGTGCTAGTGGTTTGGGACTGACAGGGGGGCATCGGGGCTACACCTTC. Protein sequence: CASGLGLTGGHRGYTF.

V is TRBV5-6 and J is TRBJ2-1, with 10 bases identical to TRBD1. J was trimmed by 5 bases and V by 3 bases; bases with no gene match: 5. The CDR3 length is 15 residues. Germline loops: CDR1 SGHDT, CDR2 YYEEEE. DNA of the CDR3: TGTGCCAGCAGCTGGGGACAGGGGAACCACAATGAGCAGTTCTTC. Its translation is CASSWGQGNHNEQFF.

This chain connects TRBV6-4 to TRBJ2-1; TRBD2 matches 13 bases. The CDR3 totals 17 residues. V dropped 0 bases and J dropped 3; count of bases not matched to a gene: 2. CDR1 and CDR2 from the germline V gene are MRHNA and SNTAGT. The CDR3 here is CASSDSRTSGGYNEQFF. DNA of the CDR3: TGTGCCAGCAGTGACTCGAGGACTAGCGGGGGCTACAATGAGCAGTTCTTC.

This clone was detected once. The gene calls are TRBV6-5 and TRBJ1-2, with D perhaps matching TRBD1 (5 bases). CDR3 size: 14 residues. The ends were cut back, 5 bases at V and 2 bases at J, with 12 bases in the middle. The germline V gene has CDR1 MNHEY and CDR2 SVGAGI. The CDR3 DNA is TGTGCCAGCAGTCGGGAGTGGGACAACTATGGCTACACCTTC. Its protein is CASSREWDNYGYTF.

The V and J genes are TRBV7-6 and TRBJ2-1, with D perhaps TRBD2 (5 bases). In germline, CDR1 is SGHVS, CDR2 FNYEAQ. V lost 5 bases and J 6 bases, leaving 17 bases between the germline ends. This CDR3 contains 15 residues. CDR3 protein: CASSALVARINEQFF. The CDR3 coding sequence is TGTGCCAGCAGCGCCCTTGTAGCGCGGATCAATGAGCAGTTCTTC.

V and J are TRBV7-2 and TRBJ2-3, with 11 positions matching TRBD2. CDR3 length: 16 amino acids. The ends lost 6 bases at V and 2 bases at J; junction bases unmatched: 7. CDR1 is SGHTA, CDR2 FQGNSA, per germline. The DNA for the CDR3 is TGTGCCAGCAGGTACACTAGCGGGGGCAACACAGATACGCAGTATTTT. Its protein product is CASRYTSGGNTDTQYF.

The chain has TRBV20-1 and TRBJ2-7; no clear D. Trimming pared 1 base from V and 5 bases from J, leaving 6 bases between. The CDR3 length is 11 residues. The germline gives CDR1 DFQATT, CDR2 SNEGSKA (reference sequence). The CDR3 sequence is CSARVRDEQYF. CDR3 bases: TGCAGTGCTAGAGTTAGAGACGAGCAGTACTTC.

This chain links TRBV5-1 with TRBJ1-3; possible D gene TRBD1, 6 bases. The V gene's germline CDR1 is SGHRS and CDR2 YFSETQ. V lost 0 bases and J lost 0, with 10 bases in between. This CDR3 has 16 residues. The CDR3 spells CASSLGDTNSGNTIYF. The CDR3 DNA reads TGCGCCAGCAGCTTGGGGGACACGAACTCTGGAAACACCATATATTTT.

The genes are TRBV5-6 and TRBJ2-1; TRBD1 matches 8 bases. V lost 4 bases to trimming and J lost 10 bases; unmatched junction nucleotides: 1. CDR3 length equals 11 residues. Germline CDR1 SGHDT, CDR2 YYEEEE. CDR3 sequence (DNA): TGTGCCAGCAGCAGGGACAGGGAGCAGTTCTTC. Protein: CASSRDREQFF.

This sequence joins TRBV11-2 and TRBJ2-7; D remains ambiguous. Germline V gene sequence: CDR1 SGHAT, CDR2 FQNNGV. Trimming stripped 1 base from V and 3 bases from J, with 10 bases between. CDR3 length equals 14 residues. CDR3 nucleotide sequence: TGTGCCAGCAGCTTAGTCCTTACTGACTACGAGCAGTACTTC. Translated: CASSLVLTDYEQYF.

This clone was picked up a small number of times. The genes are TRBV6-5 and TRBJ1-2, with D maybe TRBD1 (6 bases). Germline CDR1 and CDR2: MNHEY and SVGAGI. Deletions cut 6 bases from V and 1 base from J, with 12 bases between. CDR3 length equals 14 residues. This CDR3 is CASRDSANNYGYTF. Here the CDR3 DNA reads TGTGCCAGCAGGGACAGCGCCAATAACTATGGCTACACCTTC.

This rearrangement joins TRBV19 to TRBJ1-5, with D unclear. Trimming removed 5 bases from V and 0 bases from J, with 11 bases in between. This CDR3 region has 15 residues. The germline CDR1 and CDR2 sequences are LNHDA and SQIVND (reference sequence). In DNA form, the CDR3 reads TGTGCCAGTAGTGCGTGGGAGAATAGCAATCAGCCCCAGCATTTT. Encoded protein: CASSAWENSNQPQHF.

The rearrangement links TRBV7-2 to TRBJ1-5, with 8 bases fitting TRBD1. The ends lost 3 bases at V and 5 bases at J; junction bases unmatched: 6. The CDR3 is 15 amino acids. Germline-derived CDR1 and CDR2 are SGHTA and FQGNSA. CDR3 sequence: CASSLQGALYQPQHF. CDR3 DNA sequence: TGTGCCAGCAGCTTGCAGGGGGCTCTCTATCAGCCCCAGCATTTT.

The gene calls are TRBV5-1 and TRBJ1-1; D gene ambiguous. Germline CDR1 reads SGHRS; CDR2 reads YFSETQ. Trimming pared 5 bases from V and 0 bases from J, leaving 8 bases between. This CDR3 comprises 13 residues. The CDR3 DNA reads TGCGCCAGCAGAGCCAATCTGAACACTGAAGCTTTCTTT. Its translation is CASRANLNTEAFF.

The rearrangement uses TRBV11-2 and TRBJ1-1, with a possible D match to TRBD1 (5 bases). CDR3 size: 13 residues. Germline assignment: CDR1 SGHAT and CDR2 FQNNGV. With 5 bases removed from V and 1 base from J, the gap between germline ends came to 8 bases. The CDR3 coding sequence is TGTGCCAGCAGCGCCGGGGGGAACACTGAAGCTTTCTTT. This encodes CASSAGGNTEAFF.

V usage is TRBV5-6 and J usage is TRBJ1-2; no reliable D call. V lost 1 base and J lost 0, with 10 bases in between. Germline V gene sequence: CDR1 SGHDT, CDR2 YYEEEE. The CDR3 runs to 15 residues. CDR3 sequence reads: CASSLYPGSNYGYTF. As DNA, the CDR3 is TGTGCCAGCAGCTTGTACCCCGGTTCTAACTATGGCTACACCTTC.

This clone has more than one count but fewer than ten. This CDR3 reads CASSTDRAREQYF. The CDR3 DNA reads as TGTGCCAGCAGCACGGACAGGGCCAGGGAGCAGTACTTC. The chain joins TRBV7-2 to TRBJ2-7; 8 bases map to TRBD1. The V segment lost 5 bases and the J segment 7 bases; nucleotides outside the gene matches: 7. The CDR3 has 13 residues. The V gene's germline CDR1 is SGHTA and CDR2 FQGNSA.

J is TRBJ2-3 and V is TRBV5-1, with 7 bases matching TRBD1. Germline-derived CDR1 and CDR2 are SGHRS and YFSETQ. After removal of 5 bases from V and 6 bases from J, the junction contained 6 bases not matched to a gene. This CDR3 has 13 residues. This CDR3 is CASRNRGMDTQYF. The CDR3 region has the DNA TGCGCCAGCAGGAACAGGGGAATGGATACGCAGTATTTT.

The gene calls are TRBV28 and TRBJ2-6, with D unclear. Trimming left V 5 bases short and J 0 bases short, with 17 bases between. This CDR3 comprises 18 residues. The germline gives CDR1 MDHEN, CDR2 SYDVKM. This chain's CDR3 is CASSLGRFASSGANVLTF. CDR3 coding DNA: TGTGCCAGCAGTCTAGGAAGGTTTGCGAGCTCTGGGGCCAACGTCCTGACTTTC.

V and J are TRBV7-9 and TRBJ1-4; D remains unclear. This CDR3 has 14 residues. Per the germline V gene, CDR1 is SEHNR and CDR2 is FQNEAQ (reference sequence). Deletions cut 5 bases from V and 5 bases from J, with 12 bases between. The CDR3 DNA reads TGTGCCAGCAGCCCCTCCCTGGGCAATGAAAAACTGTTTTTT. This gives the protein CASSPSLGNEKLFF. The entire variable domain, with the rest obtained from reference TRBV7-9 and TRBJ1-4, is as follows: DTGVSQNPRHKITKRGQNVTFRCDPISEHNRLYWYRQTLGQGPEFLTYFQNEAQLEKSRLLSDRFSAERPKGSFSTLEIQRTEQGDSAMYLCASSPSLGNEKLFFGSGTQLSVL.

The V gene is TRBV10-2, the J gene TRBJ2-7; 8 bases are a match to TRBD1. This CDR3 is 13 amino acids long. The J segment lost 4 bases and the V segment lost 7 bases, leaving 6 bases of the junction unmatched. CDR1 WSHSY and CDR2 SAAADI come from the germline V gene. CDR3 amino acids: CASTWTGRYEQYF. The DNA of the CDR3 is TGCGCCAGCACCTGGACAGGGCGGTACGAGCAGTACTTC.

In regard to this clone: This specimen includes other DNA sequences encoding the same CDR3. The CDR3 reads CASSLSGSTNEKLFF. For the CDR3, the DNA is TGCGCCAGCAGCTTGTCGGGTTCAACTAATGAAAAACTGTTTTTT. J is TRBJ1-4 and V is TRBV5-1; no definite D call. V was clipped by 1 base and J by 0 bases, with 7 bases between them. Germline-derived CDR1 and CDR2 are SGHRS and YFSETQ. This CDR3 is built from 15 residues.

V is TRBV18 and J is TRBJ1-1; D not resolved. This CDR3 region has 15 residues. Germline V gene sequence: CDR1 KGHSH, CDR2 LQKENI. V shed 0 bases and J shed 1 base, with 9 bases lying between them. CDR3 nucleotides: TGTGCCAGCTCACCACCGAGTCAGCGGAACACTGAAGCTTTCTTT. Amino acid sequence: CASSPPSQRNTEAFF.

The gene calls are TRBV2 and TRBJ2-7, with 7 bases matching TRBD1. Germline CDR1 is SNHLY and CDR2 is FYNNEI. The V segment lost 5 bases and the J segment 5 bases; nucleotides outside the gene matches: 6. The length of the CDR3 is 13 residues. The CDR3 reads CASSRQGQHEQYF. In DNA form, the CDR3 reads TGTGCCAGCAGTCGACAGGGCCAGCACGAGCAGTACTTC. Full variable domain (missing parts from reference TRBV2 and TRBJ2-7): EPEVTQTPSHQVTQMGQEVILRCVPISNHLYFYWYRQILGQKVEFLVSFYNNEISEKSEIFDDQFSVERPDGSNFTLKIRSTKLEDSAMYFCASSRQGQHEQYFGPGTRLTVT.

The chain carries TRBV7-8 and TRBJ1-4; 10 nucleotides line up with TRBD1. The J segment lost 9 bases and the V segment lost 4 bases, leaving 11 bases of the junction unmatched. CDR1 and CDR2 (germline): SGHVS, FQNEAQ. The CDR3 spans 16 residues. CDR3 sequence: CASSSTYRDRGQKLFF. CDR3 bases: TGTGCCAGCAGCTCGACATACCGGGACAGGGGTCAAAAACTGTTTTTT.

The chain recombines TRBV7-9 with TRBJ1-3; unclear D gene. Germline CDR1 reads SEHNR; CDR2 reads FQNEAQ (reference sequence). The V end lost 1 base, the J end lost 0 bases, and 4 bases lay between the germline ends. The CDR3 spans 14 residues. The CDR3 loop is CASSLDSSGNTIYF. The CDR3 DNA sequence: TGTGCCAGCAGCTTAGACAGCTCTGGAAACACCATATATTTT.

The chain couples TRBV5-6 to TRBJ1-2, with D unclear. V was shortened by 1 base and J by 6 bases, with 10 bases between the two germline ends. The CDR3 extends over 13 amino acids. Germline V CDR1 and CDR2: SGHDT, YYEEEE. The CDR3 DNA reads TGTGCCAGCAGCTTGCTAGGCGCGGATGGCTACACCTTC. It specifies CASSLLGADGYTF.

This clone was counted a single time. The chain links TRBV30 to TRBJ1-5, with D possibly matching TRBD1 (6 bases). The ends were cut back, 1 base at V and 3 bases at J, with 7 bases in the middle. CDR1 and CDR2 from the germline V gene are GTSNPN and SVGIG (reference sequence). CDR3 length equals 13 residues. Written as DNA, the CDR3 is TGTGCCTGGAGTGGGACAGACAATCAGCCCCAGCATTTT. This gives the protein CAWSGTDNQPQHF.

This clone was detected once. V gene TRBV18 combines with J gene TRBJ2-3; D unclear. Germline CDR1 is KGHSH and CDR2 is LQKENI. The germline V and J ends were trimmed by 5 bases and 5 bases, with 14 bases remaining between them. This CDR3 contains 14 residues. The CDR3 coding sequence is TGTGCCAGCTCATCCCCGGAACTAAGAGATACGCAGTATTTT. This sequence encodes CASSSPELRDTQYF.